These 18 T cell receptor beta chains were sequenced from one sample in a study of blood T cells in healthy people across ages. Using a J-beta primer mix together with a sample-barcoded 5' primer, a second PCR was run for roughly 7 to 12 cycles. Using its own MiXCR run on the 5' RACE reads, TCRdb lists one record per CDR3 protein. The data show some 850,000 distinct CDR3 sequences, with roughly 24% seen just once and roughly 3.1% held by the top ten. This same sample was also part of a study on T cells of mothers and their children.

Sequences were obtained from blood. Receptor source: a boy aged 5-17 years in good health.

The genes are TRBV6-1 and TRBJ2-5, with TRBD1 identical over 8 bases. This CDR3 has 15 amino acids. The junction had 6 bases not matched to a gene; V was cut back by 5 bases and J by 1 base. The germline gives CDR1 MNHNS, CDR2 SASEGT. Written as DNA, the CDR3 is TGTGCCAGCAGTCTTGGGACAGGTATCCAAGAGACCCAGTACTTC. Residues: CASSLGTGIQETQYF.

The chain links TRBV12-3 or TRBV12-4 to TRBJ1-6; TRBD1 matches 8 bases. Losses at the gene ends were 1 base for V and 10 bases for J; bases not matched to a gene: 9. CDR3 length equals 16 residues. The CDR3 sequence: CASSLDGGQGRSPLHF. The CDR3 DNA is TGTGCCAGCAGTTTAGATGGAGGACAGGGACGCTCACCCCTCCACTTT.

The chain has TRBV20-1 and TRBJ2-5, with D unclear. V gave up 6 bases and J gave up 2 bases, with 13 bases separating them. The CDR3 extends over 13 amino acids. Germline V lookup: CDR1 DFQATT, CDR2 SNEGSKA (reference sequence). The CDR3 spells CSARRAAQETQYF. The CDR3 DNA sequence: TGCAGTGCCCGACGGGCTGCTCAAGAGACCCAGTACTTC.

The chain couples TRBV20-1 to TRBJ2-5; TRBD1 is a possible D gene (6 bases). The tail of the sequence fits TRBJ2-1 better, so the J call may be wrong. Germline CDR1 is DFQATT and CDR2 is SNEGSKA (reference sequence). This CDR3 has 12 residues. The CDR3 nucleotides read TGCAGTGCTATTCTCAGGGGTAATGAGCAGTTCTTC. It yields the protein CSAILRGNEQFF.

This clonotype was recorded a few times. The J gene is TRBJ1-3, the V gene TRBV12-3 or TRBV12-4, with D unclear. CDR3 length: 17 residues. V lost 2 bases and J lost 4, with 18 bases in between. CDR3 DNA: TGTGCCAGCAGTTTACTCCAGGACGCTTTCCTCGGAAACACCATATATTTT. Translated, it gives CASSLLQDAFLGNTIYF.

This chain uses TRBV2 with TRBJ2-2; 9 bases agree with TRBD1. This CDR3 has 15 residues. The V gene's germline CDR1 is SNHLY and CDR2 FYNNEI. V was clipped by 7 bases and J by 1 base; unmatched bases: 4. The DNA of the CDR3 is TGTGCCAGCACCCGACAGGGGGTGAACACCGGGGAGCTGTTTTTT. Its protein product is CASTRQGVNTGELFF.

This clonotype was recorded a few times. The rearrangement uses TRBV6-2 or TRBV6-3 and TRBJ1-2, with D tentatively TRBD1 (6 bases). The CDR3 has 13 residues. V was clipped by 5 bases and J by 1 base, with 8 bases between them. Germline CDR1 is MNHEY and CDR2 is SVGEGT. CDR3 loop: CASSRDNNYGYTF. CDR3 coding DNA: TGTGCCAGCAGTCGGGACAATAACTATGGCTACACCTTC.

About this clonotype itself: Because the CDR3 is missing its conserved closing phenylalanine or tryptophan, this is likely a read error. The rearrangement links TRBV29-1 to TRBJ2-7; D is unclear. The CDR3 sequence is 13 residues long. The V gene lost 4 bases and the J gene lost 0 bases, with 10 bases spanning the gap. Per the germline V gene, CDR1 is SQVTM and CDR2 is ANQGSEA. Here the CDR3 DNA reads TGCAGCGTTGTTACTGGGGACTCCTACGAGCAGTACCTC. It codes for CSVVTGDSYEQYL.

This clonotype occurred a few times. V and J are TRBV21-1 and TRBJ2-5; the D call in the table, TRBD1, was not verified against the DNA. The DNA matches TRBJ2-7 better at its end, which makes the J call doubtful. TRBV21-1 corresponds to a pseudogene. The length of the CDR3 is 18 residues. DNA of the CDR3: TGTGCCAGCAGTCTCCGGCCGGGACAGGGGGCGACTCCCTACGAGCAGTACTTC. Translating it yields CASSLRPGQGATPYEQYF.

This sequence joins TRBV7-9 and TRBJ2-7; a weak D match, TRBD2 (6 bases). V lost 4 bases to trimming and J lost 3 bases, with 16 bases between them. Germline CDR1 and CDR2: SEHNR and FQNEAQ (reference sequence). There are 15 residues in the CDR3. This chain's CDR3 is CASSSQGGRVYEQYF. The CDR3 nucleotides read TGTGCCAGCAGCTCCCAGGGAGGCCGGGTCTACGAGCAGTACTTC.

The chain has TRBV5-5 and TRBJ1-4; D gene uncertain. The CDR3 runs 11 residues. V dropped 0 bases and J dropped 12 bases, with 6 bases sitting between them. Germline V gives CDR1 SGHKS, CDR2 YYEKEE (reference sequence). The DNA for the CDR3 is TGTGCCAGCAGCTTGGAATTTGAACTGTTTTTT. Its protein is CASSLEFELFF.

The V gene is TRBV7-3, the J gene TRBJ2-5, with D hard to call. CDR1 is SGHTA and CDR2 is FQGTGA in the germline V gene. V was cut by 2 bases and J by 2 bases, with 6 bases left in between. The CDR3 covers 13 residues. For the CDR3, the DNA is TGTGCCAGCAGCTTAGTCATACAAGAGACCCAGTACTTC. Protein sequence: CASSLVIQETQYF.

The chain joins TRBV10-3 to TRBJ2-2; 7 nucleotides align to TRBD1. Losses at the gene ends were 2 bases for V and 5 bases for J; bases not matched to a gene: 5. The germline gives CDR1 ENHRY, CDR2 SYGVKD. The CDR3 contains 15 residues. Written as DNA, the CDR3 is TGTGCCATCAGTGAGGGACAGGCGACTACCGGGGAGCTGTTTTTT. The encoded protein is CAISEGQATTGELFF.

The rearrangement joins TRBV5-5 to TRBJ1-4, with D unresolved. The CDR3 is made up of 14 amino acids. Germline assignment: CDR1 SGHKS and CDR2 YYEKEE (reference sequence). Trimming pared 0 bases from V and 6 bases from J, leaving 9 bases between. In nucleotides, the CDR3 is TGTGCCAGCAGCTTGGAGGGAATTGATGAAAAACTGTTTTTT. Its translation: CASSLEGIDEKLFF.

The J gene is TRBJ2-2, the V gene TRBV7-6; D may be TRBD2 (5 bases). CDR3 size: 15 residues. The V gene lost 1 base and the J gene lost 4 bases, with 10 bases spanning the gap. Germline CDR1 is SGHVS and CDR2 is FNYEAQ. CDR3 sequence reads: CASSLGRRITGELFF. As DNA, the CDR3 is TGTGCCAGCAGCTTAGGGCGGAGGATCACCGGGGAGCTGTTTTTT.

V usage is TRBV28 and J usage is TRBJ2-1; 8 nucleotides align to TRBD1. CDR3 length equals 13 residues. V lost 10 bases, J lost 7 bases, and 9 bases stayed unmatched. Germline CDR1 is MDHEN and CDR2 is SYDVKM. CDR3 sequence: CAIEGTGLNEQFF. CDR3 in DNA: TGTGCCATTGAGGGGACAGGATTAAATGAGCAGTTCTTC.

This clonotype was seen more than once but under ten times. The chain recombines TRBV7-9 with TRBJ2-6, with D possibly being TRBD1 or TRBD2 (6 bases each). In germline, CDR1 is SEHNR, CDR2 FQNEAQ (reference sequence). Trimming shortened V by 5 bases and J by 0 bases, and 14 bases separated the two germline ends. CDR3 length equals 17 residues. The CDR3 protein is CASSPGRGDSGANVLTF. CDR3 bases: TGTGCCAGCAGCCCGGGAAGGGGGGACTCTGGGGCCAACGTCCTGACTTTC.

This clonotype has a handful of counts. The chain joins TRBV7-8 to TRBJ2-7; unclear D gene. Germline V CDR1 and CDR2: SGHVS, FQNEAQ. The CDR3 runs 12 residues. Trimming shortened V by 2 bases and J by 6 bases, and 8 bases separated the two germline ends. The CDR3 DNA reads TGTGCCAGCAGCTTAACCTCCCTCGAGCAGTACTTC. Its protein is CASSLTSLEQYF.